The TCR beta chain under discussion was sequenced for a study of blood T cell repertoires in COVID-19. The V end was cut by 6 bases, the J end by 5 bases, with 17 bases between. In germline, CDR1 is MNHEY, CDR2 SVGAGI. The CDR3 extends over 15 amino acids. Clones were read by immunoSEQ multiplex PCR, and TCRdb kept only the in-frame ones, dropping some. The repertoire includes over 150,000 clones, less than 85% of them detected once, and approximately 7.3% sits in the top ten. This TCR derives from a human donor in a cohort sampled during active COVID-19. Source material: peripheral blood. The chain has TRBV6-5 and TRBJ1-5; no firm D call. The CDR3: CASSPGYGRDQPQHF. The CDR3 bases are TGTGCCAGCAGCCCCGGGTACGGTCGCGATCAGCCCCAGCATTTT.